The 3 T cell receptor beta chains below all came from one sample that was sequenced in a study of control samples from healthy donors and cancer patients. TCRdb's table, derived via immunoSEQ multiplex PCR, lists solely in-frame clones and lacks some. This sample yields approximately 86,000 clones, of which around nine tenths are seen a single time; around 21% belongs to the top ten. Sequenced input: blood. The origin of the receptors is a man aged 25-40 years in good health.

The rearrangement joins TRBV27 to TRBJ2-1; the match to TRBD2 covers 10 bases. J lost 7 bases, V lost 2 bases, and 8 bases had no gene match. Germline V CDR1 and CDR2: MNHEY, SMNVEV (reference sequence). This CDR3 has 16 residues. As DNA, the CDR3 is TGTGCCAGCAGTTTAACTGGAATAGCGGGGGGTAATGAGCAGTTCTTC. Translation: CASSLTGIAGGNEQFF.

The chain is built from TRBV6-5 and TRBJ1-6, with D perhaps TRBD1 (6 bases). This CDR3 comprises 13 residues. From germline, CDR1 is MNHEY and CDR2 SVGAGI. The V end lost 2 bases, the J end lost 15 bases, and 14 bases lay between the germline ends. CDR3 nucleotide sequence: TGTGCCAGCAGTTACCGGGACATCTCAAACCTCCACTTT. It translates to CASSYRDISNLHF.

This rearrangement joins TRBV6-1 to TRBJ2-7; D tentatively fits TRBD1 or TRBD2 (5 bases each). CDR3 size: 11 residues. Trimming took off 2 bases at V and 11 bases at J, with 10 bases between the two ends. Per the germline V gene, CDR1 is MNHNS and CDR2 is SASEGT. The CDR3 spells CASSERGPEYV. The CDR3 nucleotides read TGTGCCAGCAGTGAAAGGGGACCGGAGTACGTC.